A selection of T cell receptor beta chains follows, all from one sample in a study of shared clonotypes between healthy human individuals. Sequenced by immunoSEQ multiplex PCR; TCRdb stores in-frame clones only, minus some. The data hold roughly 2,300,000 clones, with around 90% observed a single time. The source material was naive CD4+ T cells from PBMCs. All receptors come from a man aged 18 to 29 in good health. Some clones in this sample may be carry-over from other donors' samples. Each CDR3 is given without its conserved first and last residue.

V,J,CDR3
TRBV4-1,TRBJ1-2,ASSQPSKSQGRDYT
TRBV28,TRBJ1-1,ASSRLGRATEAF
TRBV10-3,TRBJ1-2,AISDPPGSNYGYT
TRBV29-1,TRBJ2-5,SATTGVAQY
TRBV13,TRBJ1-2,ASSLVTGNYGYT
TRBV6-5,TRBJ2-3,ASTEGAGWDTQY
TRBV5-1,TRBJ2-2,ASSSRAGGPSGELF
TRBV6-1,TRBJ1-5,ASSTSRTGDQPQH
TRBV7-9,TRBJ2-2,ASSSRQGTGELF
TRBV2,TRBJ2-5,ASRGAGGIQETQY
TRBV7-3,TRBJ2-2,ASSSGSTGELF
TRBV20-1,TRBJ2-1,SGGGGLEQF
TRBV4-1,TRBJ2-5,ASSQAGTSGAQETQY